This T cell receptor beta chain derives from a study of blood T cell repertoires in COVID-19. Overall study: The origin of the acute and convalescent COVID-19 samples was the United States, Italy and Spain. Sources were T cells, B-cell-depleted T cells, or PBMCs; the material itself was cDNA or gDNA.

V dropped 6 bases and J dropped 7; count of bases not matched to a gene: 6. The CDR3 is 13 amino acids. The authors' processing: Nucleated cell number was recorded as an estimate derived from reference gene primer amplification. Profiling relied on immunoSEQ multiplex PCR, and the TCRdb table lists in-frame clones only, not all of them. That table gives V, J and clone size, and the DNA gave D and trimming. This table holds over 300,000 clones, 75% to 85% found once. The sequenced sample was peripheral blood. The receptor comes from a human donor in a cohort sampled during active COVID-19. This chain links TRBV12-3 or TRBV12-4 with TRBJ1-5; 7 positions match TRBD1. The CDR3 DNA reads as TGTGCCAGCAGGCGGGACAGTCGACAGCCCCAGCATTTT. It encodes CASRRDSRQPQHF.